These 30 T cell receptor beta chains came from one sample sequenced in a study of Ad26.COV2.S vaccination and SARS-CoV-2 variants (dated by TCRdb to the early 2020s). Taken with the paper, the label for treatment or condition translates to: approximately 18 received Ad26.COV2.S at low or high dose, single or two shots; five or six received placebo; per-sample allocation not given. For vaccine and placebo recipients, the sequenced repertoires came from samples collected on day 63 after the first injection. The method was the immunoSEQ multiplex PCR assay. Drawn from immuneACCESS, this table holds only the in-frame rearrangements with V and J called that TCRdb kept. Clones are partly lost; checked studies trace under half to an unresolved V gene and leave the rest unexplained. Recorded for this sample are about 400,000 clones; around four fifths of them occurred a single time. The ten top clones hold about 7.4% of the sample.

The sequencing used peripheral blood, collected in a trial of Ad26.COV2.S vaccine versus placebo. The receptors stem from a person between 18 and 65 years old who received the Ad26.COV2.S COVID-19 vaccine or a placebo.

Comments on this clone: One end of the junction does not line up with germline, which may come from a read error. The V and J genes are TRBV6-6 and TRBJ1-1; D unclear. The CDR3 has 11 amino acids. Looked up from germline, CDR1 is MNHNY and CDR2 is SVGAGI (reference sequence). The CDR3 coding sequence is TGTGCCAGCAGCCCACAGTTTCCCTTCCTTTTT. Its protein product is CASSPQFPFLF.

The chain combines TRBV18 with TRBJ2-1; TRBD1 aligns across 7 bases. V trimming: 3 bases; J trimming: 7 bases; junction bases outside the gene matches: 6. Germline CDR1 reads KGHSH; CDR2 reads LQKENI. This CDR3 is built from 14 residues. The CDR3 DNA reads as TGTGCCAGCTCACCCCAACAGGGGATTAATGAGCAGTTCTTC. It translates to CASSPQQGINEQFF.

This chain links TRBV4-1 with TRBJ2-2; no clear D. This CDR3 has 11 amino acids. The V and J ends lost 1 base and 7 bases respectively, with 1 base between them. Germline-derived CDR1 and CDR2 are MGHRA and YSYEKL. CDR3 sequence (DNA): TGCGCCAGCAGCCAAGTCGGGGAGCTGTTTTTT. Translation gives CASSQVGELFF.

A single count supports this clone. V and J are TRBV6-5 and TRBJ2-1; the match to TRBD2 covers 13 bases. Germline V gene data show CDR1 as MNHEY and CDR2 as SVGAGI. CDR3 length equals 15 residues. The J segment lost 6 bases and the V segment lost 7 bases, leaving 6 bases of the junction unmatched. CDR3 DNA: TGTGCCAGCATTCCCGGGACTAGCGGGATCAATGAGCAGTTCTTC. Protein sequence: CASIPGTSGINEQFF.

V and J are TRBV4-3 and TRBJ2-2, with a weak D call TRBD2 (6 bases). V was shortened by 5 bases and J by 5 bases, with 15 bases between the two germline ends. The germline V gene has CDR1 LGHNA and CDR2 YSLEER. CDR3 length: 15 residues. As DNA, the CDR3 is TGCGCCAGCAGCTATACTCCCGGGGGAACCGGGGAGCTGTTTTTT. Translated: CASSYTPGGTGELFF.

This chain joins TRBV3-1 (or the pseudogene TRBV3-2) and TRBJ2-7; TRBD2 agrees at 9 bases. The CDR3 spans 16 residues. V was pared by 0 bases and J by 5 bases, with 8 bases of the junction left unmatched. CDR1 and CDR2 from the germline V gene are LGHDT and YNNKEL (reference sequence). The CDR3 region is CASSQEWISGGNEQYF. As DNA, the CDR3 is TGTGCCAGCAGCCAAGAATGGATAAGCGGGGGGAACGAGCAGTACTTC.

The rearrangement joins TRBV6-2 or TRBV6-3 to TRBJ2-4; the D is unclear. V lost 4 bases to trimming and J lost 0 bases, with 19 bases between them. The CDR3 has 18 amino acids. Looked up from germline, CDR1 is MNHEY and CDR2 is SVGEGT. As DNA, the CDR3 is TGTGCCAGCAGTTTTTGGTTGACTTTGACGTCAGCCAAAAACATTCAGTACTTC. This codes for CASSFWLTLTSAKNIQYF.

DNA of the CDR3: TGTGCCAGCAGCTTGAACCGGGACAGCCAGCATTTT. This codes for CASSLNRDSQHF. The rearrangement joins TRBV2 to TRBJ1-5, with 7 bases that match TRBD1. V gave up 6 bases and J gave up 12 bases; unmatched junction bases: 8. The CDR3 is made up of 12 amino acids. The germline V gene encodes CDR1 SNHLY and CDR2 FYNNEI.

This chain links TRBV4-2 with TRBJ2-7; the D is unclear. Trimming stripped 0 bases from V and 0 bases from J, with 0 bases between. The CDR3 has 12 residues. Germline loops: CDR1 LGHNA, CDR2 YNFKEQ. DNA for the CDR3: TGTGCCAGCAGCCAAGACTCCTACGAGCAGTACTTC. Translation: CASSQDSYEQYF.

The chain recombines TRBV7-9 with TRBJ2-1, with a possible D match to TRBD1 (6 bases). Between the trimmed V and J ends, which lost 2 bases and 1 base, there was a span of 12 bases. CDR1 SEHNR and CDR2 FQNEAQ come from the germline V gene (reference sequence). CDR3 length: 16 residues. The CDR3 coding sequence is TGTGCCAGCAGCTTATTGGGGACATCATCCTACAATGAGCAGTTCTTC. The encoded protein is CASSLLGTSSYNEQFF. Using reference TRBV7-9 and TRBJ2-1 for the parts outside the CDR3, the full variable domain is DTGVSQNPRHKITKRGQNVTFRCDPISEHNRLYWYRQTLGQGPEFLTYFQNEAQLEKSRLLSDRFSAERPKGSFSTLEIQRTEQGDSAMYLCASSLLGTSSYNEQFFGPGTRLTVL.

The V call is TRBV7-9, the J call TRBJ1-1; 7 nucleotides match TRBD1. CDR3 size: 13 residues. The V gene's germline CDR1 is SEHNR and CDR2 FQNEAQ (reference sequence). V gave up 4 bases and J gave up 3 bases; unmatched junction bases: 2. CDR3 bases: TGTGCCAGCAGCTCCAGGGGGGACACTGAAGCTTTCTTT. Its protein product is CASSSRGDTEAFF.

The sample holds a few counts of this clone. The rearrangement joins TRBV5-4 to TRBJ1-6; tentative D call: TRBD1 (5 bases). The germline gives CDR1 SGHNT, CDR2 YYREEE (reference sequence). CDR3 length: 18 residues. V dropped 0 bases and J dropped 1 base, with 14 bases sitting between them. The CDR3 nucleotides read TGTGCCAGCAGCTTGGCCCCGGTTGGGGGTTCCTATAATTCACCCCTCCACTTT. It is translated as CASSLAPVGGSYNSPLHF.

This clone is a singleton in its sample. The gene calls are TRBV29-1 and TRBJ2-7, with D perhaps matching TRBD2 (6 bases). This CDR3 has 11 residues. In germline, CDR1 is SQVTM, CDR2 ANQGSEA. Trimming removed 6 bases at V and 4 bases at J, with 10 bases between. The CDR3 reads CSVDSGYEQYF. In DNA form, the CDR3 reads TGCAGCGTAGATAGCGGATACGAGCAGTACTTC.

This clone was recorded a few times. The chain recombines TRBV6-5 with TRBJ1-1, with TRBD1 as a possible D gene (5 bases). Germline V gene lookup returns CDR1 MNHEY and CDR2 SVGAGI. V dropped 11 bases and J dropped 11 bases, with 21 bases sitting between them. This CDR3 is 12 amino acids long. CDR3 sequence: CAGRRGVAGAFF. The DNA of the CDR3 is TGTGCCGGACGACGGGGGGTTGCTGGGGCTTTCTTT.

In DNA form, the CDR3 reads TGTGCCAGCAGCCGTACAGGGGCCTATAATTCACCCCTCCACTTT. Its translation is CASSRTGAYNSPLHF. The chain employs TRBV11-2 and TRBJ1-6; 7 nucleotides match TRBD1. The CDR3 covers 15 residues. Trimming removed 5 bases from V and 2 bases from J; junction bases left unmatched: 3. The V gene's germline CDR1 is SGHAT and CDR2 FQNNGV.

The chain couples TRBV10-3 to TRBJ1-1; no firm D call. V lost 11 bases and J lost 0, with 7 bases in between. The germline V gene encodes CDR1 ENHRY and CDR2 SYGVKD. This CDR3 has 11 amino acids. CDR3 in DNA: TGTGCCGCCAAAATGAACACTGAAGCTTTCTTT. It encodes CAAKMNTEAFF.

The rearrangement joins TRBV21-1 to TRBJ2-3; the DNA was not compared with TRBD2, the D call given in the table. TRBV21-1 is annotated as a pseudogene. The CDR3 extends over 18 amino acids. For the CDR3, the DNA is TGTGCCAGCAGCCCCCGGACTAGCGGAAGGACTAGCACAGATACGCAGTATTTT. It translates to CASSPRTSGRTSTDTQYF.

The V gene is TRBV27, the J gene TRBJ1-2; no clear D. This CDR3 is 15 amino acids long. Germline V lookup: CDR1 MNHEY, CDR2 SMNVEV (reference sequence). V dropped 5 bases and J dropped 2 bases, with 15 bases sitting between them. As DNA, the CDR3 is TGTGCCAGCAGTCCTATAGGTCCAGCCAACTATGGCTACACCTTC. Its translation: CASSPIGPANYGYTF.

J is TRBJ2-1 and V is TRBV27; no clear D gene. This CDR3 spans 13 amino acids. Germline V gene sequence: CDR1 MNHEY, CDR2 SMNVEV (reference sequence). Between the trimmed V and J ends, which lost 5 bases and 4 bases, there was a span of 9 bases. The CDR3 spells CASSLGGYNEQFF. CDR3 DNA sequence: TGTGCCAGCAGTCTCGGCGGATACAATGAGCAGTTCTTC.

The chain carries TRBV25-1 and TRBJ2-1, with 7 bases identical to TRBD2. Germline values: CDR1 MGHDK, CDR2 SYGVNS. The trim removed 5 bases at V and 9 bases at J, leaving 10 bases unmatched. The CDR3 is 14 amino acids. The CDR3 here is CASSPAGNVGEQFF. DNA for the CDR3: TGTGCCAGCAGTCCAGCGGGGAACGTCGGTGAGCAGTTCTTC.

This chain connects TRBV7-9 to TRBJ1-2; possibly TRBD1 for D (5 bases). The V and J ends lost 5 bases and 4 bases respectively, with 14 bases between them. This CDR3 contains 14 residues. Per germline, CDR1 SEHNR and CDR2 FQNEAQ (reference sequence). The CDR3 here is CASSPEVGVYGYTF. The CDR3 bases are TGTGCCAGCAGCCCCGAGGTAGGGGTCTATGGCTACACCTTC.

This rearrangement joins TRBV4-3 to TRBJ1-2; possible D gene TRBD1, 5 bases. CDR1 and CDR2 from the germline V gene are LGHNA and YSLEER. Trimming shortened V by 4 bases and J by 5 bases, and 20 bases separated the two germline ends. There are 16 residues in the CDR3. CDR3 residues: CASSRSLDTQLYGYTF. CDR3 bases: TGCGCCAGCAGCCGTAGTTTGGACACGCAACTTTATGGCTACACCTTC.

V usage is TRBV4-1 and J usage is TRBJ1-2; TRBD1 agrees at 8 bases. The CDR3 is 17 residues long. Germline CDR1 is MGHRA and CDR2 is YSYEKL. V lost 6 bases and J lost 6; bases outside the gene matches: 18. The CDR3 region is CASRLLPSGGAGDGYTF. CDR3 bases: TGCGCCAGCAGACTCCTTCCTTCAGGGGGCGCCGGTGATGGCTACACCTTC.

The sample holds one count of this clone. This chain connects TRBV18 to TRBJ1-1; D unresolved. V dropped 6 bases and J dropped 1 base, with 12 bases sitting between them. Germline CDR1 and CDR2: KGHSH and LQKENI. This CDR3 region has 14 residues. In DNA form, the CDR3 reads TGTGCCAGCTCCGAAGGGAGGGCGAACACTGAAGCTTTCTTT. It encodes CASSEGRANTEAFF.

The J gene is TRBJ1-1, the V gene TRBV5-4, with TRBD1 matching 9 bases. CDR1 is SGHNT and CDR2 is YYREEE in the germline V gene (reference sequence). This CDR3 region has 14 residues. Germline trimming cut 4 bases from V and 5 bases from J; bases unmatched to any gene: 6. CDR3 coding DNA: TGTGCCAGCAGCAGCCGGGACAGGGCGACTGAAGCTTTCTTT. This translates into CASSSRDRATEAFF.

The V gene is TRBV6-2 or TRBV6-3, the J gene TRBJ2-7; D remains ambiguous. Germline V gives CDR1 MNHEY, CDR2 SVGEGT. Trimming removed 6 bases at V and 4 bases at J, with 16 bases between. This CDR3 region has 14 residues. The CDR3 DNA reads as TGTGCCAGCAGCCCCGAACTTAACTTGTACGAGCAGTACTTC. This sequence encodes CASSPELNLYEQYF.

This rearrangement joins TRBV11-2 to TRBJ1-6; 7 bases are shared with TRBD1. The CDR3 length is 15 residues. Germline V lookup: CDR1 SGHAT, CDR2 FQNNGV. The V and J ends lost 3 bases and 3 bases, in that order; junction bases with no gene match: 2. The CDR3 nucleotides read TGTGCCAGCAGCTTGACAGGGCTCTATAATTCACCCCTCCACTTT. It translates to CASSLTGLYNSPLHF.

The V call is TRBV5-5, the J call TRBJ2-7, with D hard to call. The CDR3 is 15 residues long. V was cut by 2 bases and J by 2 bases, with 14 bases left in between. Per germline, CDR1 SGHKS and CDR2 YYEKEE (reference sequence). The CDR3 reads CASSLGISQTYEQYF. The CDR3 nucleotides read TGTGCCAGCAGCTTAGGGATTTCTCAAACCTACGAGCAGTACTTC.

This chain links TRBV12-5 with TRBJ2-5; TRBD1 or TRBD2 may be the D gene (5 bases each). The germline CDR1 and CDR2 sequences are LGHNT and FRNRAP. With 2 bases removed from V and 3 bases from J, the gap between germline ends came to 16 bases. The CDR3 is 16 amino acids. The CDR3 DNA is TGTGCTAGTGGTTTGAGCCCGGGACCGATAGAAGAGACCCAGTACTTC. This gives the protein CASGLSPGPIEETQYF.

This clone was seen just once. The rearrangement uses TRBV11-2 and TRBJ2-7; 7 bases match TRBD2. The J segment lost 2 bases and the V segment lost 5 bases, leaving 9 bases of the junction unmatched. Germline CDR1 is SGHAT and CDR2 is FQNNGV. The CDR3 is 15 residues long. CDR3 loop: CASSVGAGLPYEQYF. CDR3 coding DNA: TGTGCCAGCAGCGTGGGAGCGGGGCTCCCCTACGAGCAGTACTTC.